Here is one T cell receptor beta chain with its context. Its antigen is undetermined. The germline V gene encodes CDR1 MNHEY and CDR2 SVGAGI. This CDR3 is 13 amino acids long. The V and J ends lost 5 bases and 6 bases, in that order; junction bases with no gene match: 7. This specimen comes from a study of T cells in localized non-small cell lung cancer. Produced via immunoSEQ multiplex PCR; TCRdb's table is partial and in-frame only. The sample shows about 30,000 clones, approximately 91% of them seen only once. Study results and limitations: Among blood samples, higher T cell density accompanied longer overall survival. Uninvolved adjacent lung showed higher T cell clonality than tumor.

The receptor's source is a female donor over 55 with stage I lung adenocarcinoma. The V gene is TRBV6-5, the J gene TRBJ2-7, with 7 positions matching TRBD1. The sequencing here drew on peripheral blood, taken before any cancer treatment. The CDR3, as DNA: TGTGCCAGCAGTAAACCCGGGACAGTCGAGCAGTACTTC. Translating it yields CASSKPGTVEQYF.